These 8 T cell receptor beta chains were sequenced from one sample in a study of siplizumab effects on memory and regulatory T cells. Data came from immunoSEQ multiplex PCR; TCRdb stores just in-frame clones and leaves some out. This table has approximately 98,000 clones, around 94% appearing once. Material: non-Treg CD4+ T cells sorted from blood. These TCRs come from a human donor in good health.

As DNA, the CDR3 is TGTGCCAGCAGCTTCCAGACTAGCGGGTCCACAGATACGCAGTATTTT. It yields the protein CASSFQTSGSTDTQYF. This chain connects TRBV14 to TRBJ2-3; TRBD2 aligns across 10 bases. The CDR3 is made up of 16 amino acids. CDR1 and CDR2 from the germline V gene are SGHDN and FVKESK. V lost 5 bases and J lost 2; bases outside the gene matches: 7.

The V call is TRBV6-1, the J call TRBJ2-7; tentatively, D is TRBD2 (5 bases). Looked up from germline, CDR1 is MNHNS and CDR2 is SASEGT. This CDR3 has 13 amino acids. The V gene lost 10 bases and the J gene lost 2 bases, with 15 bases spanning the gap. In nucleotides, the CDR3 is TGTGCCACACAAACCTCGAGGGCCTACGAGCAGTACTTC. Protein product: CATQTSRAYEQYF.

This chain connects TRBV18 to TRBJ1-4, with TRBD1 matching 9 bases. The CDR3 has 15 residues. J gave up 7 bases and V 3 bases, and 6 bases lay outside the gene matches. Germline assignment: CDR1 KGHSH and CDR2 LQKENI. CDR3 in amino acids: CASSPRDRETEKLFF. CDR3 in DNA: TGTGCCAGCTCACCCCGGGACAGGGAAACTGAAAAACTGTTTTTT.

The J gene is TRBJ2-7, the V gene TRBV5-5, with unresolved D. Between the trimmed V and J ends, which lost 4 bases and 6 bases, there was a span of 11 bases. The CDR3 is made up of 12 amino acids. Germline V gene data show CDR1 as SGHKS and CDR2 as YYEKEE (reference sequence). DNA for the CDR3: TGTGCCAGCAGCCACACCCCGCCCGAGCAGTACTTC. As protein: CASSHTPPEQYF.

The chain combines TRBV7-9 with TRBJ2-7, with D maybe TRBD1 (5 bases). Germline V gives CDR1 SEHNR, CDR2 FQNEAQ (reference sequence). V lost 5 bases and J 4 bases, leaving 15 bases between the germline ends. The CDR3 runs to 14 residues. The CDR3 sequence is CASSLTASNYEQYF. The CDR3 DNA is TGTGCCAGCAGCCTGACAGCTTCAAATTACGAGCAGTACTTC.

The chain links TRBV5-1 to TRBJ2-5; the D gene is possibly TRBD2 (5 bases). V gave up 2 bases and J gave up 1 base, with 6 bases separating them. From germline, CDR1 is SGHRS and CDR2 YFSETQ. The CDR3 contains 13 residues. The CDR3 spells CASSFGIQETQYF. The CDR3 bases are TGCGCCAGCAGCTTCGGGATCCAAGAGACCCAGTACTTC.

The CDR3 loop is CASSHRQGAKGTDTQYF. DNA of the CDR3: TGTGCCAGCTCACACAGACAGGGGGCGAAAGGGACAGATACGCAGTATTTT. This chain joins TRBV18 and TRBJ2-3; TRBD1 aligns across 10 bases. CDR3 length: 17 residues. Germline V gives CDR1 KGHSH, CDR2 LQKENI. Trimming took 4 bases from V and 3 from J; bases not matched to a gene: 10.

The V and J genes are TRBV19 and TRBJ1-5, with 9 bases fitting TRBD1. The CDR3 consists of 15 residues. CDR1 is LNHDA, CDR2 SQIVND, per germline (reference sequence). Losses at the gene ends were 10 bases for V and 3 bases for J; bases not matched to a gene: 10. Here the CDR3 DNA reads TGTGCCATAGCGTCCGGGACAGGGATCAATCAGCCCCAGCATTTT. It is translated as CAIASGTGINQPQHF.